This T cell receptor beta chain was identified during a study of kidney transplant recipient with SARS-CoV-2 infection. TCRdb independently ran MiXCR on the reads; one entry per CDR3 protein. The sample includes 250,000 or so distinct CDR3 sequences, around 30% seen only once; the top ten take roughly 7%. Turning to this clonotype: Relative to the germline gene, one junction end is altered; a read error may explain this.

Germline assignment: CDR1 MDHEN and CDR2 SYDVKM. CDR3 length: 17 residues. This TCR came from a male patient aged 25-45 years who had COVID-19 and was a kidney transplant recipient. Some T cells may be transferred from the graft donor. The chain is built from TRBV28 and TRBJ2-3, with 15 bases aligning to TRBD2. Source: a blood sample, taken at baseline and on day 111 from a kidney transplant recipient. The CDR3 loop reads CAGSLLGLAGGGDTQYF. CDR3 DNA: TGTGCCGGCAGCCTACTAGGACTAGCGGGAGGGGGAGATACGCAGTATTTT.